This T cell receptor beta chain originates from a study of cytotoxic CD8 clonotypes in ibrutinib-treated CLL. Study background: The study included some 10 relapsed/refractory and roughly 16 treatment-naive patients; under 18 had IGHV unmutated disease. Responses comprised 24 partial and 2 complete; at median about 68 months, 14 remained remitted and approximately 12 progressed.

Clones were read by immunoSEQ multiplex PCR, and TCRdb kept only the in-frame ones, dropping some. There are roughly 180,000 clones in the sample; roughly 80% occur only once, and roughly 4.6% lies in the top ten. CDR3 length: 12 amino acids. CDR1 is SGHTA and CDR2 is FQGNSA in the germline V gene. V was cut by 1 base and J by 5 bases, with 6 bases left in between. Source: PBMCs, taken after 24 months of ibrutinib treatment. This rearrangement joins TRBV7-2 to TRBJ2-7, with D unresolved. The source of this sequence is a human donor with chronic lymphocytic leukemia. Here the CDR3 reads CASSLGQHEQYF. The CDR3, as DNA: TGTGCCAGCAGCTTAGGCCAGCACGAGCAGTACTTC.